The 6 T cell receptor beta chains in this list originate from one sample, sequenced in a study of cytomegalovirus exposure and HLA in healthy donors. Vbeta (60) and Jbeta (13) primers were used in the PCR. Method: immunoSEQ multiplex PCR; TCRdb's copy keeps in-frame clones and lacks some. The sample records about 140,000 clones, almost 80% being singletons. The sequencing sample was made of PBMCs. Receptors were obtained from a man younger than 35 in good health and CMV-seronegative.

The rearrangement joins TRBV30 to TRBJ2-2; D not resolved. The CDR3 is 13 residues long. Germline assignment: CDR1 GTSNPN and CDR2 SVGIG (reference sequence). V was trimmed by 4 bases and J by 1 base, leaving 7 bases between them. Here the CDR3 reads CAWIHKNTGELFF. Here the CDR3 DNA reads TGTGCCTGGATACATAAGAACACCGGGGAGCTGTTTTTT.

The chain has TRBV16 and TRBJ2-7, with D possibly matching TRBD2 (5 bases). The CDR3 has 11 amino acids. Germline assignment: CDR1 KGHSY and CDR2 FQNENV. V shed 4 bases and J shed 9 bases, with 10 bases lying between them. CDR3 in DNA: TGTGCCAGCAGCCCCTCGGGGAGGCAGTACTTC. Translated: CASSPSGRQYF.

The CDR3: CASSPGGTGRQPQHF. The DNA for the CDR3 is TGTGCCAGCAGCCCGGGGGGGACAGGGCGTCAGCCCCAGCATTTT. The chain employs TRBV6-6 and TRBJ1-5; 9 bases map to TRBD1. Germline V CDR1 and CDR2: MNHNY, SVGAGI (reference sequence). Trimming at V came to 6 bases and at J to 6 bases, leaving 9 bases not matched to a gene. This CDR3 region has 15 residues.

This clone was seen only a few times. This sequence joins TRBV29-1 and TRBJ1-1; TRBD1 might be the D (6 bases). V was cut by 8 bases and J by 4 bases, with 14 bases left in between. The length of the CDR3 is 12 residues. The germline V gene has CDR1 SQVTM and CDR2 ANQGSEA. The CDR3, as DNA: TGCAGCACTGGGGGGGCGGTCACTGAAGCTTTCTTT. Translated, it gives CSTGGAVTEAFF.

This rearrangement joins TRBV5-8 to TRBJ1-2; D ambiguous. The germline V gene encodes CDR1 SGHTS and CDR2 YDEGEE. V was cut by 5 bases and J by 4 bases, with 15 bases left in between. The CDR3 spans 14 residues. As DNA, the CDR3 is TGTGCCAGCAGGCGAACGGGTCCGGGCTATGGCTACACCTTC. It is translated as CASRRTGPGYGYTF.

Here the CDR3 reads CATSRAPSGENYGYTF. The DNA for the CDR3 is TGTGCCACCAGCAGAGCCCCAAGCGGGGAAAACTATGGCTACACCTTC. The V gene is TRBV15, the J gene TRBJ1-2; D ambiguous. Trimming took off 1 base at V and 2 bases at J, with 14 bases between the two ends. The CDR3 sequence is 16 residues long. Germline V gene lookup returns CDR1 LNHNV and CDR2 YYDKDF (reference sequence).